The 25 T cell receptor beta chains reported below all come from one sample, sequenced in a study of T cell clonality in common variable immunodeficiency. Some clones are missing from TCRdb's copy, which holds only in-frame ones; the method was immunoSEQ multiplex PCR. This repertoire holds roughly 43,000 clones, and none appear only once. What was sequenced was peripheral blood mononuclear cells. The source of these receptors is a person aged 18 to 70 in good health.

This clone has a count of ten or more. Sequencing ends 3 residues short of the CDR3 end; the germline J gene provides the rest. The chain carries TRBV5-5 and TRBJ1-2; 10 bases match TRBD1. The CDR3 length is 15 residues. After removal of 0 bases from V and 4 bases from J, the junction contained 3 bases not matched to a gene. The germline CDR1 and CDR2 sequences are SGHKS and YYEKEE (reference sequence). CDR3 loop: CASSLGRTGGYGYTF. The sequenced part of the CDR3 DNA is TGTGCCAGCAGCTTGGGTCGGACAGGGGGCTATGGC.

This clone has a count of ten or more. With the read ending 3 residues before the CDR3 end, the germline J gene is used to fill in that end. The V and J genes are TRBV5-6 and TRBJ1-1; D is unresolved. The length of the CDR3 is 14 residues. Germline CDR1 and CDR2: SGHDT and YYEEEE. The V end was cut by 2 bases, the J end by 6 bases, with 14 bases between. CDR3 residues: CASSFLLGDSEAFF. CDR3 bases read: TGTGCCAGCAGCTTCCTCCTAGGTGATTCTGAA.

This clone showed up many times. The CDR3 end lies 3 residues beyond the end of the read and is filled in from the germline J gene. The V call is TRBV19, the J call TRBJ2-4; TRBD1 agrees at 7 bases. This CDR3 spans 16 amino acids. Looked up from germline, CDR1 is LNHDA and CDR2 is SQIVND (reference sequence). J gave up 0 bases and V 10 bases, and 12 bases lay outside the gene matches. The DNA read from the CDR3 is TGTGCCACTAGCCTTGGGACAGCCATAGCCAAAAACATT. Translated, it gives CATSLGTAIAKNI. The entire CDR3 protein reads CATSLGTAIAKNIQYF.

This clone was counted many times. Sequencing ends 3 residues short of the CDR3 end; the germline J gene provides the rest. The rearrangement uses TRBV7-2 and TRBJ2-3, with D tentatively TRBD2 (7 bases). The CDR3 loop spans 15 amino acids. The germline V and J ends were trimmed by 3 bases and 1 base, with 11 bases remaining between them. Germline values: CDR1 SGHTA, CDR2 FQGNSA. This CDR3 reads CASSFAGARTDTQYF. The CDR3 bases that were read are TGTGCCAGCAGCTTTGCGGGGGCCCGCACAGATACG.

This clone was recorded many times. The read is 3 residues too short to cover the CDR3 end, so that end is filled in from the germline J gene. This chain connects TRBV20-1 to TRBJ1-6; TRBD1 matches 7 bases. The germline V gene has CDR1 DFQATT and CDR2 SNEGSKA (reference sequence). The CDR3 consists of 14 residues. Germline trimming cut 0 bases from V and 10 bases from J; bases unmatched to any gene: 6. The DNA read from the CDR3 is TGCAGTGCTAGAGATTTGGGACAGATGTCACCC. The encoded protein is CSARDLGQMSP. The full CDR3 reads CSARDLGQMSPLHF.

This clone was seen ten or more times. The DNA ends 3 residues before the CDR3 does, and the rest of the CDR3 is filled in from the germline J gene. The rearrangement joins TRBV19 to TRBJ1-1; D perhaps matches TRBD1 (6 bases). Germline CDR1 LNHDA, CDR2 SQIVND (reference sequence). The CDR3 is made up of 14 amino acids. V lost 8 bases to trimming and J lost 0 bases, with 13 bases between them. The sequenced CDR3 bases are TGTGCCAGTGCTTGGACAGTCATGAACACTGAA. This sequence encodes CASAWTVMNTE. The CDR3 reads in full as CASAWTVMNTEAFF.

In its sample, this clone was seen many times. The DNA ends 3 residues before the CDR3 does, and the rest of the CDR3 is filled in from the germline J gene. This chain uses TRBV2 with TRBJ2-7, with a tentative D call TRBD1 (6 bases). Germline V lookup: CDR1 SNHLY, CDR2 FYNNEI. V dropped 10 bases and J dropped 1 base, with 11 bases sitting between them. The CDR3 loop spans 12 amino acids. The CDR3 DNA, read in part, is TGTGCCACCGTTAGGGGGTCCTACGAG. Translation gives CATVRGSYE. The whole CDR3 is CATVRGSYEQYF.

This clone was detected many times. Sequencing ends 3 residues short of the CDR3 end; the germline J gene provides the rest. This chain links TRBV7-2 with TRBJ1-1; a possible D gene is TRBD1 (6 bases). Germline CDR1 reads SGHTA; CDR2 reads FQGNSA. V shed 5 bases and J shed 1 base, with 11 bases lying between them. The CDR3 spans 14 residues. CDR3 DNA (partial): TGTGCCAGCAGCAGAGAACAGGGGAACACTGAA. Translation gives CASSREQGNTE. In full, the CDR3 is CASSREQGNTEAFF. Complete variable domain (other parts from reference TRBV7-2 and TRBJ1-1): GAGVSQSPSNKVTEKGKDVELRCDPISGHTALYWYRQSLGQGLEFLIYFQGNSAPDKSGLPSDRFSAERTGGSVSTLTIQRTQQEDSAVYLCASSREQGNTEAFFGQGTRLTVV.

This clone came up many times. The CDR3 end falls 3 residues outside the read, so it is completed with the germline J gene. The rearrangement joins TRBV19 to TRBJ2-5, with 11 bases lining up with TRBD2. Germline lookup yields CDR1 LNHDA and CDR2 SQIVND (reference sequence). V dropped 3 bases and J dropped 2; count of bases not matched to a gene: 8. The CDR3 runs to 17 residues. The sequenced part of the CDR3 DNA is TGTGCCAGTAGTATTTCCGCTAGCGGGGGGTTACAAGAGACC. It is translated as CASSISASGGLQET. The whole CDR3 is CASSISASGGLQETQYF.

This clone came up many times. The read falls 3 residues short of the CDR3 end, and the missing part is taken from the germline J gene. The gene calls are TRBV10-3 and TRBJ2-5; 7 nucleotides align to TRBD1. Germline trimming cut 2 bases from V and 1 base from J; bases unmatched to any gene: 7. Per the germline V gene, CDR1 is ENHRY and CDR2 is SYGVKD. There are 16 residues in the CDR3. The covered CDR3 bases are TGTGCCATCAGTGAGACCTCACGGACAGGCCAAGAGACC. Translating it yields CAISETSRTGQET. The entire CDR3 protein is CAISETSRTGQETQYF.

This clone was recorded at least ten times. Sequencing ends 3 residues short of the CDR3 end; the germline J gene provides the rest. This sequence joins TRBV6-4 and TRBJ2-7; 7 positions match TRBD2. V was pared by 3 bases and J by 4 bases, with 9 bases of the junction left unmatched. The CDR3 contains 15 residues. The V gene's germline CDR1 is MRHNA and CDR2 SNTAGT. The CDR3 loop is CASSELGGSRYEQYF. The covered CDR3 bases are TGTGCCAGCAGTGAACTTGGCGGGAGCAGGTACGAG.

This clone was counted many times. The read ends 3 residues before the CDR3 terminus; that terminus is restored from the germline J gene. The rearrangement links TRBV5-4 to TRBJ2-1; D gene uncertain. The CDR3 totals 13 residues. Trimming took off 1 base at V and 6 bases at J, with 8 bases between the two ends. In germline, CDR1 is SGHNT, CDR2 YYREEE (reference sequence). The part of the CDR3 DNA that was read is TGTGCCAGCAGCTTGTATTCGGGCAATGAG. This codes for CASSLYSGNE. The CDR3 reads in full as CASSLYSGNEQFF.

This clone showed up many times. The sequence runs out 3 residues before the end of the CDR3; the remainder is reconstructed from the germline J gene. J is TRBJ1-5 and V is TRBV2, with D perhaps matching TRBD1 (5 bases). The CDR3 has 14 amino acids. Germline CDR1 is SNHLY and CDR2 is FYNNEI. Trimming pared 6 bases from V and 2 bases from J, leaving 11 bases between. This CDR3 reads CASSPQQGNQPQHF. Partial CDR3 DNA: TGTGCCAGCAGCCCTCAACAGGGCAATCAGCCC. Complete variable domain (other parts from reference TRBV2 and TRBJ1-5): EPEVTQTPSHQVTQMGQEVILRCVPISNHLYFYWYRQILGQKVEFLVSFYNNEISEKSEIFDDQFSVERPDGSNFTLKIRSTKLEDSAMYFCASSPQQGNQPQHFGDGTRLSIL.

In this sample, this clone turned up many times. The CDR3 goes on 3 residues after the read ends, and that part is filled in from the germline J gene. The gene calls are TRBV20-1 and TRBJ2-3; D is possibly TRBD1 (6 bases). The CDR3 is 15 residues long. Germline V lookup: CDR1 DFQATT, CDR2 SNEGSKA (reference sequence). V was trimmed by 2 bases and J by 2 bases, leaving 14 bases between them. The CDR3 loop is CSARIQGTLTDTQYF. The CDR3 bases that were read are TGCAGTGCTAGAATTCAGGGGACCCTCACAGATACG.

This clone showed up many times. With the read ending 3 residues before the CDR3 end, the germline J gene is used to fill in that end. The rearrangement joins TRBV12-3 or TRBV12-4 to TRBJ2-3; D not certain. CDR3 length: 14 residues. Trimming removed 7 bases at V and 2 bases at J, with 13 bases between. The CDR3 sequence: CASKTTPDTDTQYF. Incomplete CDR3 DNA: TGTGCCAGCAAGACGACTCCTGACACAGATACG.

This clone occurred many times. The CDR3 end lies 3 residues beyond the end of the read and is filled in from the germline J gene. The chain carries TRBV10-2 and TRBJ1-1; D is possibly TRBD1 (5 bases). Looked up from germline, CDR1 is WSHSY and CDR2 is SAAADI. CDR3 length: 15 amino acids. Trimming pared 3 bases from V and 6 bases from J, leaving 17 bases between. The sequenced CDR3 bases are TGCGCCAGCAGTGATGGGGCAGGGAGGGCTGCTGAA. It yields the protein CASSDGAGRAAE. The entire CDR3 protein reads CASSDGAGRAAEAFF.

This clone has ten or more counts. The read ends 3 residues early relative to the CDR3; the germline J gene fills the gap. This chain connects TRBV5-1 to TRBJ2-3; TRBD2 matches 10 bases. With 5 bases clipped from V and 4 bases from J, the junction kept 7 bases outside the gene matches. Germline V CDR1 and CDR2: SGHRS, YFSETQ. The CDR3 runs 15 residues. The CDR3 spells CASSTSGRAPDTQYF. CDR3 DNA, as far as it was read: TGCGCCAGCAGTACGAGCGGGAGGGCCCCAGATACG.

This clone was detected many times. The read terminates 3 residues ahead of where the CDR3 ends, so the germline J gene completes it. The genes are TRBV28 and TRBJ2-5, with D possibly matching TRBD2 (5 bases). This CDR3 comprises 15 residues. Germline V gene data show CDR1 as MDHEN and CDR2 as SYDVKM. V dropped 1 base and J dropped 2 bases, with 11 bases sitting between them. CDR3 DNA (partial): TGTGCCAGCAGTTTATTCGGGGAAATACAAGAGACC. Encoded protein: CASSLFGEIQET. The CDR3 as a whole reads CASSLFGEIQETQYF. Using reference TRBV28 and TRBJ2-5 for the parts outside the CDR3, the full variable domain is DVKVTQSSRYLVKRTGEKVFLECVQDMDHENMFWYRQDPGLGLRLIYFSYDVKMKEKGDIPEGYSVSREKKERFSLILESASTNQTSMYLCASSLFGEIQETQYFGPGTRLLVL.

This clone was detected ten times or more. The read falls 3 residues short of the CDR3 end, and the missing part is taken from the germline J gene. The chain carries TRBV3-1 (or the pseudogene TRBV3-2) and TRBJ2-1; 8 bases are a match to TRBD1. Germline assignment: CDR1 LGHDT and CDR2 YNNKEL (reference sequence). The CDR3 is 15 residues long. V lost 1 base and J lost 7; bases outside the gene matches: 6. CDR3 amino acids: CASSQGRGPQNEQFF. CDR3 DNA, as far as it was read: TGTGCCAGCAGCCAAGGCAGGGGGCCTCAAAATGAG.

This clone showed up many times. The missing CDR3 end, 3 residues past where the read stops, is filled in from the germline J gene. This sequence joins TRBV9 and TRBJ2-2; D remains ambiguous. Germline V gene lookup returns CDR1 SGDLS and CDR2 YYNGEE. The germline V and J ends were trimmed by 3 bases and 6 bases, with 6 bases remaining between them. The CDR3 loop spans 12 amino acids. CDR3 DNA, as far as it was read: TGTGCCAGCAGCGCCGGTGCCGGGGAG. Translated, it gives CASSAGAGE. The whole CDR3 is CASSAGAGELFF. Full variable domain (missing parts from reference TRBV9 and TRBJ2-2): DSGVTQTPKHLITATGQRVTLRCSPRSGDLSVYWYQQSLDQGLQFLIQYYNGEERAKGNILERFSAQQFPDLHSELNLSSLELGDSALYFCASSAGAGELFFGEGSRLTVL.

This clone was seen many times. The CDR3 end falls 3 residues outside the read, so it is completed with the germline J gene. The genes are TRBV6-4 and TRBJ2-7; a weak D match, TRBD2 (5 bases). CDR1 MRHNA and CDR2 SNTAGT come from the germline V gene. V lost 6 bases, J lost 3 bases, and 18 bases lay in between. This CDR3 is 15 amino acids long. CDR3 protein: CASSTSGVQNYEQYF. The CDR3 DNA, read in part, is TGTGCCAGCAGCACCTCCGGGGTCCAAAACTACGAG.

The sample holds many counts of this clone. The read is 3 residues too short to cover the CDR3 end, so that end is filled in from the germline J gene. This chain connects TRBV20-1 to TRBJ2-1; D is undetermined. Germline V gene data show CDR1 as DFQATT and CDR2 as SNEGSKA (reference sequence). Trimming cost V 7 bases and J 7 bases, with 11 bases left between them. The CDR3 spans 11 residues. CDR3 DNA, as far as it was read: TGCAGTGTTGGGCTTTTGAATGAG. This codes for CSVGLLNE. The full-length CDR3 reads as CSVGLLNEQFF.

This clone has a count of ten or more. With the read ending 3 residues before the CDR3 end, the germline J gene is used to fill in that end. The V and J genes are TRBV10-3 and TRBJ2-2; a possible D gene is TRBD1 (6 bases). The V gene lost 10 bases and the J gene lost 3 bases, with 15 bases spanning the gap. Germline loops: CDR1 ENHRY, CDR2 SYGVKD. This CDR3 contains 14 residues. CDR3 loop: CATRQAADTGELFF. CDR3 DNA, as far as it was read: TGTGCCACCAGACAGGCCGCGGACACCGGGGAG.

This clone was counted many times. The read falls 3 residues short of the CDR3 end, and the missing part is taken from the germline J gene. The V call is TRBV5-1, the J call TRBJ2-3; perhaps TRBD1 as D (7 bases). The CDR3 is made up of 16 amino acids. With 4 bases removed from V and 1 base from J, the gap between germline ends came to 16 bases. The germline CDR1 and CDR2 sequences are SGHRS and YFSETQ. The CDR3 DNA, read in part, is TGCGCCAGCAGCAGGGGGCGCGGGGCTGGCACAGATACG. Its protein is CASSRGRGAGTDT. The full-length CDR3 reads as CASSRGRGAGTDTQYF.

This clone was seen ten or more times. Sequencing ends 3 residues short of the CDR3 end; the germline J gene provides the rest. The gene calls are TRBV2 and TRBJ1-2, with D possibly being TRBD1 (5 bases). Trimming left V 3 bases short and J 6 bases short, with 8 bases between. Germline CDR1 is SNHLY and CDR2 is FYNNEI. This CDR3 is 12 amino acids long. The DNA read from the CDR3 is TGTGCCAGCAGTGATTGGGGGGATGGC. This encodes CASSDWGDG. The full CDR3 sequence reads CASSDWGDGYTF.